What follows is one TCR beta chain and its context. It has no known antigen specificity. Base qualities are not at hand, and no much larger clone is one base apart. TCRbeta CDR3 regions were amplified from genomic DNA using the immunoSEQ Assay, a bias-controlled multiplex PCR. In the paper's pipeline: Within the assay, amplification of reference gene primers was used to estimate how many nucleated cells each sample contained. To quantify the absolute abundance of each unique TCRbeta CDR3 rearrangement, sequence reads were collapsed and filtered. Productive Simpson clonality was computed per sample as the square root of Simpson's diversity index over productive rearrangements. TCRdb carries this immuneACCESS record with in-frame sequences only. Its versions omit some clonotypes, under half of them owing to an unresolved V gene in the studies checked, with the rest unexplained. The V and J calls and clone size come from that table; D and trimming were worked out from the DNA. The sample table holds 55,000 to 65,000 clones, of which 65% to 85% were seen once. 3.2% of the sample lies in the top ten.

V lost 0 bases and J lost 8 bases; the stretch between them is 18 bases long. Counted from cysteine to phenylalanine, this CDR3 has 16 amino acids. Just the 48-base CDR3 DNA is kept, in frame starting at base 1. Reading the germline V gene gives CDR1 KGHDR and CDR2 SFDVKD. This specimen belongs to a study of blood T cell repertoires in COVID-19 (dated by TCRdb to between 2020 and 2021). Turning to the overall study: Collaborator samples came from the United States, Italy and Spain and covered acute and convalescent phases of COVID-19. The material from the prospective study consisted of cDNA or gDNA derived from T cells, B-cell-depleted T cells, or PBMCs. Deeply sampled blood TCRbeta repertoires from subjects exposed to, actively infected with, or recovered from COVID-19 were included in the dataset. A freely available public database, intended as a resource for researchers studying the immune response to SARS-CoV-2, is where the repertoires were released. The samples were drawn from two sources: the first 160 participants of the ongoing ImmuneRACE study, and 1,000 to 1,500 subjects contributed by 6 global collaborators. A de-identified subject ID, COVID-19 status, age in years and sex were almost always included in the sample metadata. HLA class I and class II types, where available, came from metadata supplied by the sample provider rather than from assay-based typing.

Study-wide conclusions, independent of this receptor: Clinical and demographic metadata were provided uncurated, with the amount varying by source and participant.

Whole blood was collected in K2EDTA tubes by collaborating institutions according to the institutions' own protocols. For TCRbeta analysis, collaborators shipped samples as frozen whole blood, isolated PBMCs, or DNA extracted from either of those sample types. This TCR was sampled from a man aged 55 to 70 with acute or convalescent COVID-19. The sequence joins TRBV24-1 to TRBJ1-2; the D gene is possibly TRBD1, with 5 bases matching. Sequenced input: peripheral blood. The base sequence is TGTGCCACCAGTGATTTGCAAGTGGGGGGAAGGTGGGGCTACACCTTC. Its amino acids are CATSDLQVGGRWGYTF.